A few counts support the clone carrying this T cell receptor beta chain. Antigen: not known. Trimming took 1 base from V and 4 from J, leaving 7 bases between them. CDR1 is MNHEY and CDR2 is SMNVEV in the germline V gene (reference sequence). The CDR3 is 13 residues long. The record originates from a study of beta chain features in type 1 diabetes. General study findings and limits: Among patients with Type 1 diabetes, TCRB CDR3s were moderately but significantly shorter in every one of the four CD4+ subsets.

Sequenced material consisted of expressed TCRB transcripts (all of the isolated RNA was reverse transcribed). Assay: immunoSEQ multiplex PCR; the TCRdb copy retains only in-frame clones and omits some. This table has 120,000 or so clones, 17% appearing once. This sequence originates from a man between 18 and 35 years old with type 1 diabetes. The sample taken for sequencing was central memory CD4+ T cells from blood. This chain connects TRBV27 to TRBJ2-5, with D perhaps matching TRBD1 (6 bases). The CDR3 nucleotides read TGTGCCAGCAGTTTATTCAGGGGAGAGACCCAGTACTTC. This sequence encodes CASSLFRGETQYF.